Following are 19 T cell receptor beta chains from one sample sequenced in a study of cytomegalovirus exposure and HLA in healthy donors. The study ran its PCR with 60 Vbeta and 13 Jbeta primers. Some clones are missing from TCRdb's copy, which holds only in-frame ones; the method was immunoSEQ multiplex PCR. This sample has 140,000 or so clones, with almost 80% found just once. Material: PBMCs. These TCRs come from a woman in her 30s in good health and CMV-seronegative.

The chain employs TRBV9 and TRBJ2-2; a possible D gene is TRBD2 (6 bases). Deletions cut 4 bases from V and 4 bases from J, with 17 bases between. The CDR3 runs 16 residues. Germline CDR1 SGDLS, CDR2 YYNGEE. CDR3 residues: CASSPQLGGGTGELFF. CDR3 in DNA: TGTGCCAGCAGCCCCCAGTTGGGGGGAGGCACCGGGGAGCTGTTTTTT.

This sequence joins TRBV29-1 and TRBJ2-5; D ambiguous. Germline values: CDR1 SQVTM, CDR2 ANQGSEA. The CDR3 has 12 residues. V dropped 2 bases and J dropped 7 bases, with 11 bases sitting between them. The CDR3: CSVEPEVGTQYF. For the CDR3, the DNA is TGCAGCGTTGAACCAGAGGTGGGGACCCAGTACTTC. The entire variable domain, with the rest obtained from reference TRBV29-1 and TRBJ2-5, is as follows: SAVISQKPSRDICQRGTSLTIQCQVDSQVTMMFWYRQQPGQSLTLIATANQGSEATYESGFVIDKFPISRPNLTFSTLTVSNMSPEDSSIYLCSVEPEVGTQYFGPGTRLLVL.

The rearrangement links TRBV6-1 to TRBJ1-2; perhaps TRBD1 as D (6 bases). CDR3 length equals 14 residues. Germline loops: CDR1 MNHNS, CDR2 SASEGT. V was pared by 5 bases and J by 0 bases, with 10 bases between. The CDR3 region is CASSIQGANYGYTF. In DNA form, the CDR3 reads TGTGCCAGCAGTATACAGGGTGCTAACTATGGCTACACCTTC.

The chain recombines TRBV5-6 with TRBJ2-7, with D tentatively TRBD2 (6 bases). With 4 bases removed from V and 7 bases from J, the gap between germline ends came to 15 bases. Per the germline V gene, CDR1 is SGHDT and CDR2 is YYEEEE. This CDR3 region has 13 residues. DNA of the CDR3: TGTGCCAGCAGCGTCGGGACTTTTTATGAGCAGTACTTC. Translated, it gives CASSVGTFYEQYF. Full variable domain (missing parts from reference TRBV5-6 and TRBJ2-7): DAGVTQSPTHLIKTRGQQVTLRCSPKSGHDTVSWYQQALGQGPQFIFQYYEEEERQRGNFPDRFSGHQFPNYSSELNVNALLLGDSALYLCASSVGTFYEQYFGPGTRLTVT.

The genes are TRBV6-5 and TRBJ2-3; D possibly corresponds to TRBD2 (6 bases). V was shortened by 2 bases and J by 2 bases, with 8 bases between the two germline ends. Germline V gene lookup returns CDR1 MNHEY and CDR2 SVGAGI. CDR3 length equals 14 residues. CDR3 sequence (DNA): TGTGCCAGCAGTTACGGGGGGATCACAGATACGCAGTATTTT. Protein product: CASSYGGITDTQYF.

Worth noting for this clone: At one end, the junction sequence differs from germline, possibly due to a read error. The chain carries TRBV5-6 and TRBJ2-5, with 14 bases fitting TRBD2. Germline V CDR1 and CDR2: SGHDT, YYEEEE. The CDR3 covers 17 residues. The CDR3 nucleotides read TGTGCCAGCAGCCTGGAACCGGGACTAGCGGGGGAAGAGACCCGGTACTTC. Translated: CASSLEPGLAGEETRYF.

This rearrangement joins TRBV19 to TRBJ2-3; a weak D match, TRBD1 (5 bases). The CDR3 sequence is 13 residues long. Germline V lookup: CDR1 LNHDA, CDR2 SQIVND (reference sequence). V was shortened by 5 bases and J by 4 bases, with 10 bases between the two germline ends. CDR3 amino acids: CASSSRVSDTQYF. The CDR3, as DNA: TGTGCCAGTAGTTCCAGGGTGTCAGATACGCAGTATTTT. Full variable domain (rest looked up from reference TRBV19 and TRBJ2-3): DGGITQSPKYLFRKEGQNVTLSCEQNLNHDAMYWYRQDPGQGLRLIYYSQIVNDFQKGDIAEGYSVSREKKESFPLTVTSAQKNPTAFYLCASSSRVSDTQYFGPGTRLTVL.

In its sample, this clone was seen a few times. The chain carries TRBV4-2 and TRBJ2-7; tentative D call: TRBD1 (6 bases). V was cut by 1 base and J by 1 base, with 14 bases left in between. The CDR3 has 16 residues. The germline gives CDR1 LGHNA, CDR2 YNFKEQ. As DNA, the CDR3 is TGTGCCAGCAGCCAAGGGCAAGGGGACAAATCCTACGAGCAGTACTTC. Translation: CASSQGQGDKSYEQYF.

The CDR3 here is CASSYHGGDYEQYF. CDR3 nucleotide sequence: TGTGCCAGCAGTTATCACGGGGGGGACTACGAGCAGTACTTC. This sequence joins TRBV6-5 and TRBJ2-7; 8 bases are shared with TRBD2. The CDR3 is 14 residues long. In germline, CDR1 is MNHEY, CDR2 SVGAGI. The V and J ends lost 3 bases and 3 bases, in that order; junction bases with no gene match: 4.

This clone was seen only a few times. The rearrangement joins TRBV5-4 to TRBJ1-1; maybe TRBD1 (5 bases). The CDR3 sequence is 14 residues long. The V end was cut by 4 bases, the J end by 5 bases, with 15 bases between. Germline V lookup: CDR1 SGHNT, CDR2 YYREEE (reference sequence). The CDR3: CASSLLSGETEAFF. CDR3 coding DNA: TGTGCCAGCAGCCTCCTTTCGGGGGAAACTGAAGCTTTCTTT.

The chain recombines TRBV7-2 with TRBJ1-6; no firm D call. Germline V gives CDR1 SGHTA, CDR2 FQGNSA. V lost 4 bases and J lost 12, with 13 bases in between. CDR3 size: 13 residues. The CDR3 protein is CASSYEAGGPLHF. In nucleotides, the CDR3 is TGTGCCAGCAGCTACGAGGCGGGTGGACCCCTCCACTTT.

The chain carries TRBV6-1 and TRBJ2-7; the match to TRBD2 covers 10 bases. Per the germline V gene, CDR1 is MNHNS and CDR2 is SASEGT. Trimming took 2 bases from V and 2 from J; bases not matched to a gene: 3. This CDR3 contains 15 residues. CDR3: CASSESGGGPYEQYF. Written as DNA, the CDR3 is TGTGCCAGCAGTGAAAGCGGGGGGGGGCCCTACGAGCAGTACTTC.

V gene TRBV19 combines with J gene TRBJ1-2; TRBD1 agrees at 9 bases. CDR1 LNHDA and CDR2 SQIVND come from the germline V gene (reference sequence). The CDR3 covers 15 residues. Trimming at V came to 5 bases and at J to 4 bases, leaving 8 bases not matched to a gene. The CDR3 DNA follows: TGTGCCAGTAGTGCGGGGACAGGGTTGGTCTATGGCTACACCTTC. Its translation: CASSAGTGLVYGYTF.

The gene calls are TRBV14 and TRBJ2-7; a possible D gene is TRBD2 (5 bases). Germline V gene sequence: CDR1 SGHDN, CDR2 FVKESK. Trimming removed 0 bases from V and 3 bases from J, with 12 bases in between. The CDR3 length is 15 residues. CDR3 residues: CASSQEGQGGYEQYF. The CDR3 DNA sequence: TGTGCCAGCAGCCAAGAAGGGCAAGGAGGCTACGAGCAGTACTTC. Full variable domain (outside the CDR3, taken from reference TRBV14 and TRBJ2-7): EAGVTQFPSHSVIEKGQTVTLRCDPISGHDNLYWYRRVMGKEIKFLLHFVKESKQDESGMPNNRFLAERTGGTYSTLKVQPAELEDSGVYFCASSQEGQGGYEQYFGPGTRLTVT.

The chain carries TRBV6-6 and TRBJ1-1, with TRBD1 as a possible D gene (5 bases). The CDR3 runs 14 residues. Trimming left V 7 bases short and J 0 bases short, with 12 bases between. Germline loops: CDR1 MNHNY, CDR2 SVGAGI (reference sequence). As DNA, the CDR3 is TGTGCCAGCACCCTCGGGGGAATGAACACTGAAGCTTTCTTT. As protein: CASTLGGMNTEAFF.

The chain has TRBV7-6 and TRBJ2-7, with D unclear. This CDR3 is 15 amino acids long. V gave up 5 bases and J gave up 3 bases, with 17 bases separating them. CDR1 and CDR2 (germline): SGHVS, FNYEAQ. The CDR3: CASSLPRSFHYEQYF. CDR3 DNA: TGTGCCAGCAGCCTACCTAGGTCCTTCCACTACGAGCAGTACTTC.

This clone was detected only a few times. This chain connects TRBV27 to TRBJ2-7; 7 positions match TRBD1. V lost 4 bases, J lost 3 bases, and 15 bases stayed unmatched. The CDR3 has 17 residues. Germline V gene sequence: CDR1 MNHEY, CDR2 SMNVEV (reference sequence). The CDR3 sequence: CASSSPAPKRTGYEQYF. Here the CDR3 DNA reads TGTGCCAGCAGTTCTCCTGCCCCCAAGCGGACAGGCTACGAGCAGTACTTC.

This clone was seen only once. The chain employs TRBV6-1 and TRBJ2-3; 12 nucleotides agree with TRBD1. Germline V gene lookup returns CDR1 MNHNS and CDR2 SASEGT. The CDR3 is made up of 15 amino acids. J was trimmed by 2 bases and V by 4 bases; bases with no gene match: 1. CDR3 protein: CASSVGQGATDTQYF. CDR3 in DNA: TGTGCCAGCAGTGTGGGACAGGGGGCCACAGATACGCAGTATTTT.

This clone has just one count. The gene calls are TRBV6-5 and TRBJ2-3; 12 bases agree with TRBD2. This CDR3 region has 15 residues. The germline V gene encodes CDR1 MNHEY and CDR2 SVGAGI. V lost 5 bases, J lost 6 bases, and 6 bases stayed unmatched. DNA of the CDR3: TGTGCCAGCAGTAGAACCACTAGCGGGGGGGATACGCAGTATTTT. Translation: CASSRTTSGGDTQYF.